The 10 T cell receptor beta chains below come from one sample, sequenced in a study of T cell responses to AZD1222 COVID-19 vaccine. Some clones are missing from TCRdb's copy, which holds only in-frame ones; the method was immunoSEQ multiplex PCR. The sample holds roughly 150,000 clones; 80% to 95% are singletons and the top ten take roughly 1.3%. Sequencing used peripheral blood, obtained on day 0 of AZD1222 vaccination. The receptors originated from an adult in good health.

The table lists this clone with a count of one. The chain uses TRBV11-3 and TRBJ1-3, with no clear D. The CDR3 has 14 residues. Germline lookup yields CDR1 SGHNT and CDR2 YENEEA. Trimming removed 7 bases at V and 3 bases at J, with 13 bases between. CDR3 bases: TGTGCCAGCAACCCCCCCTTCTATGGAAACACCATATATTTT. Protein sequence: CASNPPFYGNTIYF. The variable domain in full, with the rest retrieved from reference TRBV11-3 and TRBJ1-3, is EAGVVQSPRYKIIEKKQPVAFWCNPISGHNTLYWYLQNLGQGPELLIRYENEEAVDDSQLPKDRFSAERLKGVDSTLKIQPAELGDSAVYLCASNPPFYGNTIYFGEGSWLTVV.

V and J are TRBV6-5 and TRBJ1-6, with D uncertain. Germline loops: CDR1 MNHEY, CDR2 SVGAGI. CDR3 length equals 12 residues. The ends were cut back, 8 bases at V and 8 bases at J, with 10 bases in the middle. CDR3 in amino acids: CASGPGYSPLHF. The CDR3 DNA reads TGTGCCAGCGGGCCGGGATATTCACCCCTCCACTTT.

This chain links TRBV7-8 with TRBJ2-7; tentatively, D is TRBD1 (6 bases). The CDR3 runs to 15 residues. Trimming pared 3 bases from V and 3 bases from J, leaving 15 bases between. Germline-derived CDR1 and CDR2 are SGHVS and FQNEAQ. DNA of the CDR3: TGTGCCAGCAGCTTCCGGGACACAAGCAACTACGAGCAGTACTTC. Encoded protein: CASSFRDTSNYEQYF.

The V gene is TRBV12-2, the J gene TRBJ2-3; no DNA check was done on the table's D call, TRBD1. TRBV12-2 is a recognized pseudogene. The CDR3 has 18 residues. As DNA, the CDR3 is TGTGCAAGTCGCCGAACGTTCAGGTGGTTCCGAAACACAGATACGCAGTATTTT. This sequence encodes CASRRTFRWFRNTDTQYF.

The rearrangement links TRBV5-1 to TRBJ2-5; 7 bases line up with TRBD2. Germline lookup yields CDR1 SGHRS and CDR2 YFSETQ. After removal of 4 bases from V and 5 bases from J, the junction contained 11 bases not matched to a gene. This CDR3 is 15 amino acids long. CDR3 sequence: CASSEGRLAQETQYF. As DNA, the CDR3 is TGCGCCAGCAGCGAAGGAAGACTAGCTCAGGAGACCCAGTACTTC.

J is TRBJ2-3 and V is TRBV3-1 (or the pseudogene TRBV3-2), with TRBD2 as a possible D gene (6 bases). V was trimmed by 0 bases and J by 2 bases, leaving 12 bases between them. Germline V lookup: CDR1 LGHDT, CDR2 YNNKEL (reference sequence). This CDR3 is 16 amino acids long. As DNA, the CDR3 is TGTGCCAGCAGCCAAGATCCCGGGAGAAACACAGATACGCAGTATTTT. It yields the protein CASSQDPGRNTDTQYF.

This chain links TRBV6-5 with TRBJ2-2, with 8 bases that match TRBD2. The CDR3 covers 14 residues. Germline V CDR1 and CDR2: MNHEY, SVGAGI. V gave up 6 bases and J gave up 7 bases; unmatched junction bases: 7. Here the CDR3 reads CASRSGSINGELFF. In nucleotides, the CDR3 is TGTGCCAGCAGAAGCGGGAGTATAAACGGGGAGCTGTTTTTT.

The genes are TRBV9 and TRBJ2-7; 7 bases map to TRBD1. V shed 0 bases, J shed 2 bases, and the junction held 2 bases outside the gene matches. The CDR3 sequence is 14 residues long. Germline V gene sequence: CDR1 SGDLS, CDR2 YYNGEE. The CDR3 protein is CASSVDRGAYEQYF. Here the CDR3 DNA reads TGTGCCAGCAGCGTAGACAGGGGTGCCTACGAGCAGTACTTC.

The rearrangement uses TRBV6-2 or TRBV6-3 and TRBJ1-1; possible D gene TRBD1, 6 bases. This CDR3 comprises 15 residues. Germline CDR1 is MNHEY and CDR2 is SVGEGT. V shed 2 bases and J shed 5 bases, with 15 bases lying between them. CDR3 sequence (DNA): TGTGCCAGCAGTTACAAAGGGGGGATCGGAACTGAAGCTTTCTTT. This encodes CASSYKGGIGTEAFF.

The chain uses TRBV5-1 and TRBJ1-2; 7 bases map to TRBD1. J lost 7 bases, V lost 4 bases, and 7 bases had no gene match. There are 13 residues in the CDR3. Germline lookup yields CDR1 SGHRS and CDR2 YFSETQ. The CDR3 sequence: CASSQQGQSGYTF. CDR3 in DNA: TGCGCCAGCAGCCAACAGGGGCAGAGTGGCTACACCTTC.